Listed here are 21 T cell receptor beta chains from one sample, sequenced in a study of blood T cell repertoires in COVID-19. Here immunoSEQ multiplex PCR was the method, and the copy in TCRdb shows in-frame clones only, minus some. Seen here are about 210,000 clones, roughly 94% observed once, and the top ten hold around 1.2%. The specimen was peripheral blood. Source of these receptors: a man in his thirties or forties with acute or convalescent COVID-19.

The genes are TRBV28 and TRBJ1-2; a possible D gene is TRBD1 (6 bases). In germline, CDR1 is MDHEN, CDR2 SYDVKM. V lost 6 bases to trimming and J lost 2 bases, with 13 bases between them. The CDR3 totals 14 residues. The CDR3 DNA is TGTGCCAGCAGCCGGACAGCTACCAACTATGGCTACACCTTC. Amino acid sequence: CASSRTATNYGYTF.

This clone was seen just once. In nucleotides, the CDR3 is TGTGCCAGCTCACCACCCTTCAGGACAGGCGGCTACAATGAGCAGTTCTTC. Amino acids: CASSPPFRTGGYNEQFF. The chain has TRBV18 and TRBJ2-1, with 7 bases fitting TRBD1. CDR3 length: 17 amino acids. The germline V gene has CDR1 KGHSH and CDR2 LQKENI. Trimming took 0 bases from V and 3 from J; bases not matched to a gene: 8.

The gene calls are TRBV30 and TRBJ2-5; D remains ambiguous. CDR3 length: 13 amino acids. Germline CDR1 is GTSNPN and CDR2 is SVGIG (reference sequence). V shed 7 bases and J shed 7 bases, with 19 bases lying between them. The CDR3 reads CALTPPPRWTQYF. As DNA, the CDR3 is TGTGCCTTAACTCCCCCCCCTCGGTGGACCCAGTACTTC.

The chain combines TRBV5-1 with TRBJ1-1; 9 nucleotides match TRBD1. CDR3 length: 14 residues. Germline V gene data show CDR1 as SGHRS and CDR2 as YFSETQ. The ends lost 2 bases at V and 5 bases at J; junction bases unmatched: 4. CDR3 DNA sequence: TGCGCCAGCAGCTTCGGGGACAGGGCTACTGAAGCTTTCTTT. This gives the protein CASSFGDRATEAFF.

The V call is TRBV28, the J call TRBJ2-5, with TRBD1 identical over 10 bases. J lost 4 bases, V lost 5 bases, and 7 bases had no gene match. The CDR3 has 15 amino acids. Germline V gene data show CDR1 as MDHEN and CDR2 as SYDVKM. CDR3 in amino acids: CASSPDRGLRETQYF. CDR3 sequence (DNA): TGTGCCAGCAGTCCAGACAGGGGGCTACGAGAGACCCAGTACTTC.

The rearrangement joins TRBV5-6 to TRBJ2-1, with 8 bases aligning to TRBD2. V shed 3 bases, J shed 12 bases, and the junction held 17 bases outside the gene matches. Per germline, CDR1 SGHDT and CDR2 YYEEEE. The CDR3 has 16 residues. In DNA, the CDR3 is TGTGCCAGCAGCTCGGGCGATTTAGCGGGATGGGGCCTGCAGTTCTTC. Protein: CASSSGDLAGWGLQFF.

CDR3 nucleotide sequence: TGTGCCAGCAGCCCAAACAGGGGCGGTGGCACTGAAGCTTTCTTT. This codes for CASSPNRGGGTEAFF. The chain couples TRBV6-5 to TRBJ1-1; 7 bases align to TRBD1. The CDR3 covers 15 residues. Germline V CDR1 and CDR2: MNHEY, SVGAGI. With 6 bases clipped from V and 4 bases from J, the junction kept 11 bases outside the gene matches.

This clone was recorded a few times. The sample carries other DNA sequences with the same CDR3. The chain has TRBV5-1 and TRBJ2-5; no reliable D call. This CDR3 contains 12 residues. Trimming removed 2 bases at V and 3 bases at J, with 5 bases between. CDR1 and CDR2 (germline): SGHRS, YFSETQ. CDR3 sequence (DNA): TGCGCCAGCAGCTTACCAGAAGAGACCCAGTACTTC. Its protein is CASSLPEETQYF.

The rearrangement uses TRBV15 and TRBJ1-6, with D perhaps TRBD1 (5 bases). The CDR3 is 16 residues long. Trimming took 8 bases from V and 3 from J, leaving 17 bases between them. CDR1 and CDR2 (germline): LNHNV, YYDKDF (reference sequence). CDR3 coding DNA: TGTGCCACCGGAGGGGAAGGGGCCTTCTATAATTCACCCCTCCACTTT. Its protein is CATGGEGAFYNSPLHF.

This chain joins TRBV27 and TRBJ2-3; TRBD2 agrees at 8 bases. The germline V gene encodes CDR1 MNHEY and CDR2 SMNVEV (reference sequence). The V segment lost 0 bases and the J segment 1 base; nucleotides outside the gene matches: 6. The CDR3 runs 17 residues. CDR3 coding DNA: TGTGCCAGCAGTTTATCGGTTTTCGGGAGGGGCACAGATACGCAGTATTTT. Translating gives CASSLSVFGRGTDTQYF.

The chain joins TRBV28 to TRBJ1-4; no clear D. The V end lost 6 bases, the J end lost 11 bases, and 10 bases lay between the germline ends. Germline values: CDR1 MDHEN, CDR2 SYDVKM. This CDR3 comprises 11 residues. The CDR3 reads CASSSLPKLFF. In DNA, the CDR3 is TGTGCCAGCAGCTCCCTCCCTAAACTGTTTTTT.

V usage is TRBV5-1 and J usage is TRBJ2-3; the D gene is possibly TRBD2 (6 bases). The germline V gene has CDR1 SGHRS and CDR2 YFSETQ. Trimming removed 4 bases at V and 7 bases at J, with 13 bases between. The CDR3 loop spans 13 amino acids. For the CDR3, the DNA is TGCGCCAGCAGCAACGACGGGAGTAATACGCAGTATTTT. It is translated as CASSNDGSNTQYF.

The chain carries TRBV5-1 and TRBJ2-3; tentative D call: TRBD1 (6 bases). The CDR3 consists of 14 residues. The germline V and J ends were trimmed by 5 bases and 4 bases, with 14 bases remaining between them. The V gene's germline CDR1 is SGHRS and CDR2 YFSETQ. CDR3 region: CASRNPTGPDTQYF. The CDR3 region has the DNA TGCGCCAGCAGAAACCCAACAGGGCCAGATACGCAGTATTTT.

The chain has TRBV28 and TRBJ2-7; D not resolved. Trimming took 6 bases from V and 4 from J, leaving 7 bases between them. The CDR3 runs 11 residues. Germline CDR1 is MDHEN and CDR2 is SYDVKM. CDR3 loop: CASRFLYEQYF. The DNA for the CDR3 is TGTGCCAGCAGATTCCTGTACGAGCAGTACTTC.

The rearrangement links TRBV29-1 to TRBJ1-2; D unclear. V lost 1 base and J lost 5, with 17 bases in between. Germline loops: CDR1 SQVTM, CDR2 ANQGSEA. The CDR3 is made up of 15 amino acids. CDR3 bases: TGCAGCGTTGAAGGGTCGGAGCGGACCCCTTATGGCTACACCTTC. Translated, it gives CSVEGSERTPYGYTF.

In its sample, this clone was seen once. The chain has TRBV3-1 (or the pseudogene TRBV3-2) and TRBJ1-4; 7 positions match TRBD1. Germline trimming cut 0 bases from V and 4 bases from J; bases unmatched to any gene: 5. This CDR3 has 16 amino acids. Germline V gene sequence: CDR1 LGHDT, CDR2 YNNKEL (reference sequence). The CDR3 sequence: CASSQEAGGINEKLFF. The CDR3, as DNA: TGTGCCAGCAGCCAAGAAGCAGGGGGTATTAATGAAAAACTGTTTTTT.

The chain recombines TRBV28 with TRBJ1-5; a possible D gene is TRBD1 (5 bases). Trimming removed 11 bases from V and 3 bases from J, with 11 bases in between. The V gene's germline CDR1 is MDHEN and CDR2 SYDVKM. The CDR3 length is 12 residues. The CDR3 region is CAGGDPNQPQHF. Written as DNA, the CDR3 is TGTGCCGGCGGGGACCCCAATCAGCCCCAGCATTTT.

This rearrangement joins TRBV5-5 to TRBJ2-5; TRBD1 matches 10 bases. V lost 3 bases to trimming and J lost 5 bases; unmatched junction nucleotides: 7. The CDR3 has 15 amino acids. From germline, CDR1 is SGHKS and CDR2 YYEKEE (reference sequence). The CDR3, as DNA: TGTGCCAGCAGCTCAGGACAGGGGGTTGGGGAGACCCAGTACTTC. This gives the protein CASSSGQGVGETQYF.

Written as DNA, the CDR3 is TGTGCCTGGAGTGTACTAGCCCACAATGAGCAGTTCTTC. Translation: CAWSVLAHNEQFF. The J gene is TRBJ2-1, the V gene TRBV30, with D tentatively TRBD2 (6 bases). CDR1 is GTSNPN, CDR2 SVGIG, per germline (reference sequence). The germline V and J ends were trimmed by 0 bases and 5 bases, with 8 bases remaining between them. The CDR3 sequence is 13 residues long.

The J gene is TRBJ1-5, the V gene TRBV5-1, with TRBD1 matching 10 bases. The CDR3 covers 15 residues. The V segment lost 5 bases and the J segment 6 bases; nucleotides outside the gene matches: 8. CDR1 is SGHRS, CDR2 YFSETQ, per germline. The CDR3 DNA follows: TGCGCCAGCAGTCCCGGGACAGGGGATTTTCAGCCCCAGCATTTT. Its protein is CASSPGTGDFQPQHF.

This clone was observed once. The chain is built from TRBV9 and TRBJ1-4; no clear D gene. Germline-derived CDR1 and CDR2 are SGDLS and YYNGEE. CDR3 size: 14 residues. Trimming stripped 0 bases from V and 6 bases from J, with 9 bases between. CDR3 protein: CASSVGGVHEKLFF. The CDR3 region has the DNA TGTGCCAGCAGCGTAGGCGGGGTCCATGAAAAACTGTTTTTT.